The text below deals with one T cell receptor beta chain. Its antigen remains unidentified. The sample holds no much larger clone one base away, and base qualities are not on file. This sample is drawn from a study of vaccination effects on CD4 cells after COVID-19 (dated by TCRdb to between 2021 and 2023). About the full investigation: In the ViraFEST assay, PBMC were stimulated with viral peptide pools, and TCR sequencing was then used to find antigen-specific CD4+ T cell clonotypes based on their expansion. A total of ten to eleven COVID-19 convalescent patients and several SARS-CoV-2-naive healthy vaccine recipients were included in the full study. SARS-CoV-2 spike-specific CD4+ TCR repertoires from before and after mRNA vaccination were compared in COVID-19 convalescent patients and in infection-naive vaccine recipients. Around 2 million PBMC per well were cultured in IMDM with roughly 5% human AB serum, 8.5 to 10 IU/ml IL-2 and gentamicin, plus 10 ug/ml peptides. Each participant got two doses of an mRNA SARS-CoV-2 vaccine, either BNT162b2 or mRNA-1273. Cultures from other donors in the study were sequenced using the Oncomine TCR Beta short-read assay on an Illumina iSeq 100. Results the study describes overall, beyond this receptor: At late post-vaccination timepoints, both infection-induced and vaccine-induced clones showed marked clonal contraction, consistent with waning T cell responses. The study was limited by a small number of convalescent patients and lacked early post-infection timepoints. Among healthy vaccine recipients, nearly all vaccine-induced clones were SARS-CoV-2 mono-reactive, and only 1 of 255 was cross-reactive with common cold coronaviruses.

At the junction V is shortened by 4 bases and J by 1 base; bases outside the gene matches: 6. The CDR3 measures 14 amino acids from cysteine to phenylalanine. Only the CDR3 DNA is retained, 42 bases long and in frame from the first base. From a lookup of the germline V gene, CDR1 and CDR2 are SQVTM and ANQGSEA. Library method: the immunoSEQ multiplex PCR assay. DNA from the CD4+ T cells that had been cultured and isolated underwent TCR beta CDR3 sequencing. The paper's data handling went like this. Non-productive TCR sequences were discarded, and reads were trimmed to the CDR3 region, with only CDR3s of 7 or more amino acids retained. The MANAFEST web app was used to pick out antigen-specific clonotypes by comparing their expansion in peptide wells with that in reference cultures. To count as positive, a clone had to show expansion at FDR<0.05 compared with the reference and with all other wells, an odds ratio above 5, and a frequency above 0.1% in two replicate wells. Cross-reactive clonotypes were defined as significantly expanded in SARS-CoV-2 spike wells and in at least one common cold coronavirus spike condition. CDR3 similarity was assessed by Levenshtein distance with the stringdist R package, and unrooted trees were built with ape in R 3.6.1. Sourced from immuneACCESS, this table was stored by TCRdb with only in-frame sequences that have V and J called. A share of the clones is absent; for the studies checked, an unresolved V gene accounts for under half, and the remainder has no known explanation. From that table come the V and J calls and clone size; the DNA was used to work out D and trimming. The sample table shows more than 30,000 clones, and roughly 82% are seen once. The ten largest clones capture just under 3% of the sample.

After 10 days of culture, CD4+ T cells were isolated with the EasySep CD4+ T cell isolation kit. Negative nucleocapsid antibody results before and after vaccination confirmed that the healthy vaccine recipients had no prior SARS-CoV-2 infection. Half of the culture medium was replaced with fresh IL-2-containing medium on days 3 and 7. Unless noted otherwise, every peptide stimulation condition was cultured in triplicate wells. Using Ficoll-Paque Plus gradient centrifugation, PBMC were separated from whole blood and then either used fresh or cryopreserved at -140C. The QIAamp micro DNA kit was used to extract genomic DNA from the cultured CD4+ T cells.

The receptor was derived from a human donor who received a COVID-19 vaccine. Specimen: CD4+ T cells from PBMCs cultured without peptide, collected before COVID-19 vaccination. The receptor chain draws on TRBV29-1 and TRBJ1-1, with 7 bases in between that match TRBD1. The sequenced DNA: TGCAGCGTTGGGACCGGGACAGCGAACACTGAAGCTTTCTTT. The resulting protein is CSVGTGTANTEAFF.